The 30 T cell receptor beta chains in this list originate from one sample, sequenced in a study of CD8 T cells in ankylosing spondylitis. The study, taken as a whole, reports: Made up of 7 to 9 highly homologous variants, a TCR beta motif appeared characteristic of ankylosing spondylitis blood.

TCRdb reanalysed the 5' RACE reads using MiXCR and keeps one entry per CDR3 protein. The profile shows 400,000 to 450,000 distinct CDR3 sequences, roughly 17% of them singletons. These TCRs' antigens remain unknown. Sequenced input: blood, either unsorted or a sorted T cell fraction (not recorded which). These receptors were collected from a male donor with ankylosing spondylitis.

This clonotype was counted ten times or more. V and J are TRBV6-1 and TRBJ1-1; a possible D gene is TRBD1 (5 bases). The CDR3 contains 16 residues. V lost 3 bases and J lost 1, with 15 bases in between. Germline assignment: CDR1 MNHNS and CDR2 SASEGT. The CDR3 nucleotides are TGTGCCAGCAGTGAGGTATGGGGAGGGGCGAACACTGAAGCTTTCTTT. Its translation: CASSEVWGGANTEAFF.

J is TRBJ2-1 and V is TRBV5-4; D remains unclear. Trimming pared 4 bases from V and 6 bases from J, leaving 11 bases between. This CDR3 spans 13 amino acids. Germline V gives CDR1 SGHNT, CDR2 YYREEE (reference sequence). The CDR3 is CASSPAMGNEQFF. The CDR3 bases are TGTGCCAGCAGCCCGGCGATGGGCAATGAGCAGTTCTTC.

The table lists this clonotype with a few counts. The CDR3 loop is CASSLDWGHNEQFF. The CDR3 nucleotides are TGTGCCAGCAGCTTAGATTGGGGCCACAATGAGCAGTTCTTC. This chain uses TRBV11-2 with TRBJ2-1; TRBD1 might be the D (5 bases). CDR3 length: 14 residues. Germline V gene sequence: CDR1 SGHAT, CDR2 FQNNGV. The V gene lost 0 bases and the J gene lost 5 bases, with 8 bases spanning the gap.

Remarks on this clonotype: At one of its ends the junction is not consistent with the germline gene, which may arise from a read error. The rearrangement uses TRBV7-6 and TRBJ2-2; perhaps TRBD1 as D (6 bases). CDR3 length equals 16 residues. Germline V gives CDR1 SGHVS, CDR2 FNYEAQ. CDR3 nucleotides: TGTGCCAGCAGCATAGCCGGGACAACGAACACCGGGGAGCTGTTTTTT. Its protein product is CASSIAGTTNTGELFF.

This clonotype was detected only a few times. The chain has TRBV29-1 and TRBJ2-1, with unresolved D. Germline V CDR1 and CDR2: SQVTM, ANQGSEA. CDR3 length: 14 amino acids. The V end was cut by 2 bases, the J end by 5 bases, with 13 bases between. Here the CDR3 reads CSVERAANNNEQFF. The CDR3 coding sequence is TGCAGCGTTGAAAGGGCAGCTAACAACAATGAGCAGTTCTTC.

This clonotype was detected a few times. The chain is built from TRBV29-1 and TRBJ1-1; D remains unclear. V dropped 3 bases and J dropped 5 bases, with 19 bases sitting between them. Germline V lookup: CDR1 SQVTM, CDR2 ANQGSEA. The CDR3 extends over 15 amino acids. The DNA for the CDR3 is TGCAGCGTTGATGGAGGCGGCGGCTCGGTTACTGAAGCTTTCTTT. This sequence encodes CSVDGGGGSVTEAFF.

This clonotype was seen a handful of times. This rearrangement joins TRBV7-8 to TRBJ2-7; 7 nucleotides line up with TRBD1. This CDR3 comprises 15 residues. J gave up 2 bases and V 10 bases, and 14 bases lay outside the gene matches. CDR1 and CDR2 from the germline V gene are SGHVS and FQNEAQ. Here the CDR3 reads CATTPRQGLAYEQYF. CDR3 DNA: TGTGCCACCACCCCGCGACAGGGTCTGGCCTACGAGCAGTACTTC.

The chain combines TRBV5-1 with TRBJ1-1, with D possibly TRBD1 on 5 matching bases. This CDR3 is built from 13 residues. Germline loops: CDR1 SGHRS, CDR2 YFSETQ. The V end lost 4 bases, the J end lost 4 bases, and 11 bases lay between the germline ends. CDR3 amino acids: CASSTYQGTEAFF. For the CDR3, the DNA is TGCGCCAGCAGCACATACCAGGGCACTGAAGCTTTCTTT. The full variable domain, rest sourced from reference TRBV5-1 and TRBJ1-1, is KAGVTQTPRYLIKTRGQQVTLSCSPISGHRSVSWYQQTPGQGLQFLFEYFSETQRNKGNFPGRFSGRQFSNSRSEMNVSTLELGDSALYLCASSTYQGTEAFFGQGTRLTVV.

The chain links TRBV11-2 to TRBJ2-1; D remains unclear. V was pared by 1 base and J by 7 bases, with 8 bases between. The CDR3 extends over 13 amino acids. In germline, CDR1 is SGHAT, CDR2 FQNNGV. CDR3 DNA sequence: TGTGCCAGCAGCTTAGGTGTCTCTAATGAGCAGTTCTTC. Translated, it gives CASSLGVSNEQFF.

This chain connects TRBV11-2 to TRBJ1-6, with D maybe TRBD1 (5 bases). Germline CDR1 reads SGHAT; CDR2 reads FQNNGV. The V end was cut by 5 bases, the J end by 7 bases, with 18 bases between. The CDR3 length is 16 residues. The CDR3: CASSLRQSQPNSPLHF. The CDR3 DNA follows: TGTGCCAGCAGCCTCCGACAGTCACAACCGAATTCACCCCTCCACTTT.

This clonotype was seen only a few times. The chain links TRBV6-1 to TRBJ2-2, with TRBD1 identical over 8 bases. There are 15 residues in the CDR3. The germline V gene encodes CDR1 MNHNS and CDR2 SASEGT. With V trimmed by 6 bases and J by 4 bases, 7 bases remained unmatched. The CDR3 nucleotides read TGTGCCAGCAGACACGGGACAGGATCCACCGGGGAGCTGTTTTTT. Its translation: CASRHGTGSTGELFF.

This clonotype came up a few times. V usage is TRBV27 and J usage is TRBJ2-1; D gene ambiguous. V was pared by 7 bases and J by 0 bases, with 13 bases between. This CDR3 has 15 amino acids. Germline loops: CDR1 MNHEY, CDR2 SMNVEV (reference sequence). In DNA form, the CDR3 reads TGTGCCAGCACCCCTGGCTCGAGCTCCTACAATGAGCAGTTCTTC. Amino acids: CASTPGSSSYNEQFF.

J is TRBJ2-5 and V is TRBV20-1; TRBD2 might be the D (10 bases). The V and J ends lost 3 bases and 4 bases respectively, with 33 bases between them. Germline CDR1 DFQATT, CDR2 SNEGSKA (reference sequence). The CDR3 spans 20 residues. CDR3 in amino acids: CSARIQGAPSGSDRRETQYF. CDR3 sequence (DNA): TGCAGTGCTAGGATACAGGGGGCGCCTAGCGGGAGCGACAGGAGAGAGACCCAGTACTTC.

This clonotype was picked up a small number of times. The chain links TRBV7-9 to TRBJ2-1; maybe TRBD2 (6 bases). CDR3 length: 13 amino acids. The ends were cut back, 7 bases at V and 7 bases at J, with 14 bases in the middle. Germline V gene lookup returns CDR1 SEHNR and CDR2 FQNEAQ (reference sequence). CDR3 sequence: CASTLRRENEQFF. Here the CDR3 DNA reads TGTGCCAGCACCCTAAGGAGGGAAAATGAGCAGTTCTTC.

This clonotype is a singleton in its sample. This chain links TRBV30 with TRBJ1-4; 7 bases are shared with TRBD1. CDR3 length: 12 residues. Germline values: CDR1 GTSNPN, CDR2 SVGIG (reference sequence). Trimming removed 5 bases from V and 6 bases from J; junction bases left unmatched: 3. As DNA, the CDR3 is TGTGCCTGGGGACAGGCATATGAAAAACTGTTTTTT. Translated: CAWGQAYEKLFF.

This chain connects TRBV20-1 to TRBJ1-5, with 9 nucleotides matching TRBD1. The ends lost 1 base at V and 2 bases at J; junction bases unmatched: 12. CDR1 and CDR2 (germline): DFQATT, SNEGSKA (reference sequence). There are 18 residues in the CDR3. The CDR3 bases are TGCAGTGCTAGAGGGCGAGGACAGGGGAATGTTGGCAATCAGCCCCAGCATTTT. It translates to CSARGRGQGNVGNQPQHF.

Only a few counts were recorded for this clonotype. The chain combines TRBV29-1 with TRBJ2-3; TRBD1 matches at 8 bases. With 1 base clipped from V and 4 bases from J, the junction kept 4 bases outside the gene matches. Germline loops: CDR1 SQVTM, CDR2 ANQGSEA. The length of the CDR3 is 14 residues. As DNA, the CDR3 is TGCAGCGTTGAAGGGGGGGACAGGTCAGATACGCAGTATTTT. It translates to CSVEGGDRSDTQYF.

This chain uses TRBV5-6 with TRBJ1-5, with D maybe TRBD1 (5 bases). This CDR3 contains 15 residues. V lost 4 bases, J lost 5 bases, and 16 bases lay in between. CDR1 and CDR2 from the germline V gene are SGHDT and YYEEEE. The CDR3 reads CASSLGPLIHQPQHF. DNA of the CDR3: TGTGCCAGCAGCCTGGGACCTCTGATCCATCAGCCCCAGCATTTT. Filled out from reference TRBV5-6 and TRBJ1-5, the complete variable domain reads DAGVTQSPTHLIKTRGQQVTLRCSPKSGHDTVSWYQQALGQGPQFIFQYYEEEERQRGNFPDRFSGHQFPNYSSELNVNALLLGDSALYLCASSLGPLIHQPQHFGDGTRLSIL.

This clonotype was detected only a few times. J is TRBJ2-7 and V is TRBV5-1; 8 positions match TRBD1. The germline CDR1 and CDR2 sequences are SGHRS and YFSETQ. The junction had 10 bases not matched to a gene; V was cut back by 7 bases and J by 7 bases. The CDR3 spans 13 residues. The CDR3 DNA reads TGCGCCAGCGGAAAGGACAGGGCTCGTGAGCAGTACTTC. Amino acids: CASGKDRAREQYF.

This clonotype was counted between two and nine times. The gene calls are TRBV29-1 and TRBJ2-7; TRBD1 matches 8 bases. The V gene end was trimmed by 6 bases and the J gene end by 3 bases; junction bases not matched to a gene: 7. The CDR3 totals 13 residues. Germline lookup yields CDR1 SQVTM and CDR2 ANQGSEA. The CDR3 here is CSVYGQGGYEQYF. CDR3 DNA sequence: TGCAGCGTGTACGGACAGGGAGGCTACGAGCAGTACTTC.

This sequence joins TRBV20-1 and TRBJ1-1; D not resolved. Trimming removed 4 bases at V and 3 bases at J, with 12 bases between. The CDR3 totals 13 residues. Germline CDR1 and CDR2: DFQATT and SNEGSKA (reference sequence). This CDR3 is CSAMGPTYTEAFF. CDR3 nucleotide sequence: TGCAGTGCTATGGGCCCTACATACACTGAAGCTTTCTTT.

A remark on this clonotype: The CDR3 ends on some other residue instead of the conserved phenylalanine or tryptophan, so this is likely a read error. The V call is TRBV6-1, the J call TRBJ2-3; unclear D gene. Germline CDR1 is MNHNS and CDR2 is SASEGT. Trimming shortened V by 5 bases and J by 0 bases, and 6 bases separated the two germline ends. The CDR3 is made up of 13 amino acids. The CDR3 DNA reads TGTGCCAGCAGTCGAAGAAGCACAGATACGCAGTATTCT. Its protein is CASSRRSTDTQYS.

This clonotype was counted between two and nine times. The gene calls are TRBV9 and TRBJ2-3; 7 bases align to TRBD1. In germline, CDR1 is SGDLS, CDR2 YYNGEE. The CDR3 loop spans 14 amino acids. V gave up 4 bases and J gave up 3 bases; unmatched junction bases: 5. CDR3 nucleotide sequence: TGTGCCAGCAGCACCGGGACAGTGACAGATACGCAGTATTTT. This gives the protein CASSTGTVTDTQYF.

This clonotype was observed a handful of times. V gene TRBV7-2 combines with J gene TRBJ2-1, with a weak D call TRBD2 (6 bases). There are 16 residues in the CDR3. Per germline, CDR1 SGHTA and CDR2 FQGNSA. Trimming stripped 0 bases from V and 0 bases from J, with 9 bases between. The CDR3 DNA is TGTGCCAGCAGCTTAGCCCGGGGGACCTCCTACAATGAGCAGTTCTTC. Translated: CASSLARGTSYNEQFF.

The V call is TRBV6-1, the J call TRBJ1-3, with no clear D. Per germline, CDR1 MNHNS and CDR2 SASEGT. The CDR3 runs to 14 residues. Trimming cost V 10 bases and J 0 bases, with 13 bases left between them. Here the CDR3 DNA reads TGTGCCACCTCGGGAGAGTTCTCTGGAAACACCATATATTTT. This translates into CATSGEFSGNTIYF.

This chain joins TRBV6-1 and TRBJ2-4, with 11 bases that match TRBD2. The CDR3 extends over 16 amino acids. CDR1 is MNHNS, CDR2 SASEGT, per germline. V lost 1 base and J lost 8; bases outside the gene matches: 7. The CDR3 DNA reads TGTGCCAGCAGTGAAGTAACTAGCGGGAGACGGGACATTCAGTACTTC. The encoded protein is CASSEVTSGRRDIQYF.

This clonotype was seen a handful of times. The chain carries TRBV20-1 and TRBJ2-1, with a possible D match to TRBD2 (6 bases). This CDR3 region has 14 residues. Deletions cut 5 bases from V and 0 bases from J, with 11 bases between. CDR1 DFQATT and CDR2 SNEGSKA come from the germline V gene (reference sequence). CDR3 in amino acids: CSAPPTSSYNEQFF. In DNA form, the CDR3 reads TGCAGTGCTCCACCGACTAGCTCCTACAATGAGCAGTTCTTC.

This rearrangement joins TRBV4-2 to TRBJ2-1; the match to TRBD2 covers 9 bases. This CDR3 region has 17 residues. Germline-derived CDR1 and CDR2 are LGHNA and YNFKEQ. Trimming cost V 1 base and J 7 bases; bases outside gene matches: 11. CDR3 nucleotides: TGTGCCAGCAGCCAAGTTCGGCGTAGCGGGAGTGAGAATGAGCAGTTCTTC. Amino acids: CASSQVRRSGSENEQFF.

At least ten counts were recorded for this clonotype. This chain connects TRBV3-1 to TRBJ2-5; TRBD2 agrees at 10 bases. After removal of 2 bases from V and 7 bases from J, the junction contained 7 bases not matched to a gene. The CDR3 totals 15 residues. Germline CDR1 and CDR2: LGHDT and YNNKEL (reference sequence). The chain's CDR3 is CASSQLVSGRGTQYF. The CDR3 bases are TGTGCCAGCAGCCAATTGGTCAGCGGGAGGGGGACCCAGTACTTC.

J is TRBJ1-2 and V is TRBV20-1, with TRBD1 matching 7 bases. CDR3 length equals 15 residues. The germline V gene encodes CDR1 DFQATT and CDR2 SNEGSKA (reference sequence). Trimming cost V 1 base and J 0 bases; bases outside gene matches: 5. CDR3 DNA: TGCAGTGCTAGAGGGGGGGACAGATCTAACTATGGCTACACCTTC. Its translation: CSARGGDRSNYGYTF.